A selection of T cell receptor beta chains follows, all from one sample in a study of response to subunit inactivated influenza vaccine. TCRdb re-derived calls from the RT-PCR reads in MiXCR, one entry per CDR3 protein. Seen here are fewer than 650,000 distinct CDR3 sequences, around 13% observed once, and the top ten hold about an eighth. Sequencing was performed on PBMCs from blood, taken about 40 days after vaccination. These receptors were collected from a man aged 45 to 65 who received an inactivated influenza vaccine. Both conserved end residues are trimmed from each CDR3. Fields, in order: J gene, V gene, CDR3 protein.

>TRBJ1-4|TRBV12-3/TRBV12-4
ASRQGQGFEKLF
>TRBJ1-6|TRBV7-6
ASSLGAASPLH
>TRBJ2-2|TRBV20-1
SASPPIHVTGELF
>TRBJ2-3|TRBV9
ASSAGVLKADTQY
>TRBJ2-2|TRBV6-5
ASSYSDGRGELF
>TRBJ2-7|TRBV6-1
ASTPGRGGEQY
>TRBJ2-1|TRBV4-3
ASSQDNNRGEF
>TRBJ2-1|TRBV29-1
TVGGPGKYNEQF
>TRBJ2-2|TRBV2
ASSESGPLNTGELF
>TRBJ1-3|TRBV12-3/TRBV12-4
ASHLSDRGNTIY
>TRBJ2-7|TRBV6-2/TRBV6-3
ASSYSGRYEQY
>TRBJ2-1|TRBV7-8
ASSLGRLVFSYNEQF
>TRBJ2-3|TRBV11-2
ASSSHPGMADTQY
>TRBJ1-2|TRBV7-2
ASSLVWVHYGYT
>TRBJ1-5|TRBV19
ASSSTWGGAQPQH
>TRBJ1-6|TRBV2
ASRYTGGGIPNSPLH
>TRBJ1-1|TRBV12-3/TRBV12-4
ASGGWGDTEAF
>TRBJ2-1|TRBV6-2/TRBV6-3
ASSPLPAGTYNEQF
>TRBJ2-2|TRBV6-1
ASNGLAATTTGELF
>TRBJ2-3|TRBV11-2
ASSLEGALRVPTDTQY
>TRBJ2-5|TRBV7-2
ASSLIPGGPEETQY
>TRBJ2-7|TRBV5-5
ASSLRAAVSSYEQY
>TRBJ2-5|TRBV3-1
ASSHRVETQY
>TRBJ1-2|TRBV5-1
ASRDAPNYGYT
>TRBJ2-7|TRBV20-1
SAKRAGTYEQY
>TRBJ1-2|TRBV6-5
ASSYRGVFYGYT
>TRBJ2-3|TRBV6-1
ASSPTLGDTQY
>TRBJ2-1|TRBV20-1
SANSGGSSYNEQF
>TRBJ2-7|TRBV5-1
ASMGLGTYEQY
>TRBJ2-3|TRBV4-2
ASSQDGVSTDTQY
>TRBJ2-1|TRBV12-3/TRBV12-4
ASSFDGNSYNEQF
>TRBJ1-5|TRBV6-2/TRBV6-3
ASSYVGGLYQPQH
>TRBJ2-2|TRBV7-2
ASSLASTVNTGELF
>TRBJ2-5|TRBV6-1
ASSIPETQY
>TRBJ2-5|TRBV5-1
ASSLGDYTETQY
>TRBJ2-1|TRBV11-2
ASSLDFPLALEQF
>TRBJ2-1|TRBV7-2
ASSWGPGDEQF
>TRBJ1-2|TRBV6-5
ASSYSIGTGYGYT
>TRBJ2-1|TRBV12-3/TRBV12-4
ASSFGHGVEQF
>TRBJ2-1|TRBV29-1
SVESGNEQF